Presented here are 9 T cell receptor beta chains from one specimen sequenced in a study of T cell therapy after organ transplantation. The time point is: 20-29 weeks after completion of therapy. Method: immunoSEQ multiplex PCR; TCRdb's copy keeps in-frame clones and lacks some. The sample includes over a thousand clones, roughly 60% of them seen just once. Antigen specificity for these receptors is unknown. This material consisted of CD8+ T cells from blood, taken after autologous CMV-specific T cell therapy. These receptors all stem from a human patient who had received a solid organ transplant and had CMV disease. Some T cells may be graft donor cells.

This clone came up a few times. The genes are TRBV6-5 and TRBJ1-5; no definite D call. Germline CDR1 reads MNHEY; CDR2 reads SVGAGI. The length of the CDR3 is 13 residues. The V gene lost 0 bases and the J gene lost 6 bases, with 6 bases spanning the gap. The DNA for the CDR3 is TGTGCCAGCAGTTACTCGAACGCTCAGCCCCAGCATTTT. It translates to CASSYSNAQPQHF.

Concerning this clone itself: This likely stems from a read error, as it lies one base from a far larger clone. The chain employs TRBV4-3 and TRBJ1-4; D possibly corresponds to TRBD1 (5 bases). The V end was cut by 0 bases, the J end by 8 bases, with 19 bases between. The V gene's germline CDR1 is LGHNA and CDR2 YSLEER. This CDR3 spans 17 amino acids. In DNA form, the CDR3 reads TGCGCCAGCAGCCAAGATGGGGGGGAGGGGTACGGGGAAAAACTGTTTTTT. Protein product: CASSQDGGEGYGEKLFF.

This clone is categorized as large (0.1 to 1%). DNA of the CDR3: TGTGCCAGTAGTATGGCAGGGGGTTACACCGGGGAGCTGTTTTTT. Protein: CASSMAGGYTGELFF. The J gene is TRBJ2-2, the V gene TRBV19; 7 positions match TRBD1. The CDR3 length is 15 residues. The V and J ends lost 3 bases and 3 bases, in that order; junction bases with no gene match: 4. The germline CDR1 and CDR2 sequences are LNHDA and SQIVND (reference sequence).

The chain couples TRBV27 to TRBJ2-7; tentatively, D is TRBD2 (5 bases). Between the trimmed V and J ends, which lost 3 bases and 4 bases, there was a span of 13 bases. CDR1 is MNHEY and CDR2 is SMNVEV in the germline V gene (reference sequence). CDR3 length: 14 residues. The CDR3 nucleotides read TGTGCCAGCAGTTTTGGGAGACTGGGGTACGAGCAGTACTTC. Amino acids: CASSFGRLGYEQYF.

CDR3 coding DNA: TGTGCCAGCAGCTTAGTGTTGCGGGGGGGTAAGAACACAGATACGCAGTATTTT. The encoded protein is CASSLVLRGGKNTDTQYF. V gene TRBV11-2 combines with J gene TRBJ2-3, with 9 bases lining up with TRBD2. The V gene end was trimmed by 1 base and the J gene end by 2 bases; junction bases not matched to a gene: 10. The CDR3 spans 18 residues. CDR1 and CDR2 from the germline V gene are SGHAT and FQNNGV.

V gene TRBV27 combines with J gene TRBJ1-1; weak D call: TRBD1 (5 bases). The V and J ends lost 5 bases and 0 bases respectively, with 13 bases between them. CDR1 is MNHEY and CDR2 is SMNVEV in the germline V gene (reference sequence). The CDR3 loop spans 15 amino acids. The CDR3 DNA follows: TGTGCCAGCAGTCCTGGGACTTACTTGAACACTGAAGCTTTCTTT. It encodes CASSPGTYLNTEAFF.

This chain uses TRBV9 with TRBJ2-1; D not certain. Germline CDR1 SGDLS, CDR2 YYNGEE. This CDR3 has 16 amino acids. Trimming stripped 4 bases from V and 0 bases from J, with 14 bases between. DNA for the CDR3: TGTGCCAGCAGCCCCCGCCGGGCTAGCTCCTACAATGAGCAGTTCTTC. It yields the protein CASSPRRASSYNEQFF.

The chain has TRBV6-5 and TRBJ2-1; 13 bases are a match to TRBD2. V dropped 2 bases and J dropped 8; count of bases not matched to a gene: 3. The V gene's germline CDR1 is MNHEY and CDR2 SVGAGI. The CDR3 sequence is 15 residues long. The DNA for the CDR3 is TGTGCCAGCAGTTACCCCACTAGCGGGAGGGATGAGCAGTTCTTC. Amino acid sequence: CASSYPTSGRDEQFF.

V is TRBV15 and J is TRBJ1-5; D gene unclear. The CDR3 is made up of 13 amino acids. The germline V and J ends were trimmed by 3 bases and 5 bases, with 8 bases remaining between them. CDR1 is LNHNV, CDR2 YYDKDF, per germline (reference sequence). The CDR3 loop reads CATSRSRDQPQHF. CDR3 DNA sequence: TGTGCCACCAGCAGGTCGAGAGATCAGCCCCAGCATTTT.